This T cell receptor beta chain was sequenced for a study of glioma-infiltrating T cells. Whole-study findings and limits: CDR3 overlap between tissue and blood was very small. Gliomas, especially low-grade, showed above-expected tissue-blood divergence; non-neoplastic patients showed below.

This clonotype was detected ten times or more. The antigen remains unidentified. This CDR3 has 14 residues. Trimming took off 4 bases at V and 4 bases at J, with 12 bases between the two ends. From germline, CDR1 is SGHNT and CDR2 YYREEE (reference sequence). TCR alpha and beta CDR3 regions were amplified from RNA using iRepertoire nested multiplex PCR. TCRdb re-derived calls from the multiplex PCR reads in MiXCR, one entry per CDR3 protein. In the table there are approximately 20,000 distinct CDR3 sequences, around 23% of which are singletons. The receptor comes from a human donor with low-grade glioma or glioblastoma, undergoing nonglioma brain surgery, or in good health (not recorded which). The genes are TRBV5-4 and TRBJ1-5; the D gene is possibly TRBD1 (5 bases). Sequenced sample: glioma tissue, nonneoplastic brain tissue, or PBMCs (not recorded which). The CDR3 region is CASSRGGFNQPQHF. Here the CDR3 DNA reads TGTGCCAGCAGCCGTGGGGGATTTAATCAGCCCCAGCATTTT.